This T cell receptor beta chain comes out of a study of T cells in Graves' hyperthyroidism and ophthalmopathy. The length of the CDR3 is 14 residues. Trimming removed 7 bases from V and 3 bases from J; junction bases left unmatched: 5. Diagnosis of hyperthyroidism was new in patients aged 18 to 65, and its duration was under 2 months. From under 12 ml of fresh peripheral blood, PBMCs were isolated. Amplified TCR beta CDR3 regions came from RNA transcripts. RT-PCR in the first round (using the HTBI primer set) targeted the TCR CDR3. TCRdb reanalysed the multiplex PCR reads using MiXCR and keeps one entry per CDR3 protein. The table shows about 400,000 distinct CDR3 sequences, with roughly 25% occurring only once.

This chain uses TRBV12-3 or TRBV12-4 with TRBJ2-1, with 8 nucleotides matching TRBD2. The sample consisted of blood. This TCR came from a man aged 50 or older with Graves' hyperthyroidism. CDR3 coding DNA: TGTGCCAGCATTAAGAGCGGGGGCTACAATGAGCAGTTCTTC. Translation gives CASIKSGGYNEQFF.